The present TCR beta chain was sequenced within a study of cytomegalovirus exposure and HLA in healthy donors. Study background: In a previous analysis, 110 million or so unique TCR beta sequences were found from roughly 180 million T cells. Findings of the study overall: In a later analysis, DRB1 alleles had the most associated TCRs; HLA-C alleles the fewest. Accounts indicate the classifier identified cytomegalovirus status with strong specificity and sensitivity.

A multiplex PCR was run with 60 Vbeta primers and 13 Jbeta primers. TCRdb's table, derived via immunoSEQ multiplex PCR, lists solely in-frame clones and lacks some. The sample has some 40,000 clones. In regard to this clone: No antigen is known for it.

Looked up from germline, CDR1 is MNHNS and CDR2 is SASEGT. This CDR3 is built from 14 residues. Deletions cut 5 bases from V and 4 bases from J, with 12 bases between. The J gene is TRBJ2-1, the V gene TRBV6-1; maybe TRBD2 (5 bases). The receptor's source is a male donor in good health and CMV-seronegative. The material sequenced was PBMCs. CDR3 coding DNA: TGTGCCAGCAGTTTCGGGGATTCTTACAATGAGCAGTTCTTC. This encodes CASSFGDSYNEQFF.